This is a list of T cell receptor beta chains from one sample in a study of T-cell reconstitution after alpha-beta-depleted transplantation in children. Each CDR3 protein gets one entry after TCRdb re-called the PCR reads with MiXCR. The sample contains around 100,000 distinct CDR3 sequences, about a tenth of which appear only once. The sequenced sample was PBMCs, obtained before TCRalphabeta/CD19-depleted stem cell transplant. All receptors come from a boy under 10 years old with acute lymphoblastic leukemia, due to receive a stem cell transplant. Both conserved end residues are part of each CDR3. A D gene is named only where the DNA matches it firmly. The size of a clone is reported for some rows only, either as once, few or many, or as a class for expanded clones.

CDR3,DNA,J,size,D,V
CSGRTGPGGEQFF,TGCAGCGGAAGGACAGGCCCAGGGGGCGAGCAGTTCTTC,TRBJ2-1,.,TRBD1,TRBV29-1
CSVEPQGNYGYTF,TGCAGCGTTGAACCGCAGGGTAACTATGGCTACACCTTC,TRBJ1-2,.,.,TRBV29-1
CASSAPDFWGTDTQYF,TGTGCCAGCAGCGCCCCCGATTTTTGGGGGACAGATACGCAGTATTTT,TRBJ2-3,.,.,TRBV11-2
CAWSVGLGEQYF,TGTGCCTGGAGTGTGGGACTAGGCGAGCAGTACTTC,TRBJ2-7,few,TRBD2,TRBV30
CASRVDGFSTDTQYF,TGTGCCAGCAGGGTCGACGGTTTTAGCACAGATACGCAGTATTTT,TRBJ2-3,many,.,TRBV6-1
CASSVESGLAVYNEQFF,TGTGCCAGCAGCGTAGAGTCGGGACTAGCGGTATACAATGAGCAGTTCTTC,TRBJ2-1,.,TRBD2,TRBV9
CASSSTSTGELFF,TGCGCCAGCAGCAGCACAAGTACCGGGGAGCTGTTTTTT,TRBJ2-2,many,.,TRBV5-1
CASSLGLAGDGRNEQFF,TGTGCCAGTAGTCTGGGACTAGCGGGTGACGGGCGGAATGAGCAGTTCTTC,TRBJ2-1,few,TRBD2,TRBV19
CASSYQGARPDGVSSTDTQYF,TGTGCCAGCAGTTACCAGGGGGCCCGGCCCGACGGGGTCTCTAGCACAGATACGCAGTATTTT,TRBJ2-3,few,TRBD1,TRBV6-2/TRBV6-3
CASGGLRDLINNEQFF,TGTGCCAGCGGTGGCCTTCGGGACTTAATAAACAATGAGCAGTTCTTC,TRBJ2-1,.,.,TRBV12-3/TRBV12-4
CASKGKGGMNTEAFF,TGTGCCAGTAAGGGGAAGGGGGGGATGAACACTGAAGCTTTCTTT,TRBJ1-1,few,.,TRBV19
CASSLLGADTDTQYF,TGTGCCAGCAGCTTATTGGGGGCGGACACAGATACGCAGTATTTT,TRBJ2-3,many,.,TRBV7-2
CASSVAEGTEAFF,TGTGCCAGCAGCGTAGCTGAGGGAACTGAAGCTTTCTTT,TRBJ1-1,many,.,TRBV9
CASSFGWPRSGDMNTEAFF,TGTGCCAGCAGTTTTGGGTGGCCCCGTTCTGGGGACATGAACACTGAAGCTTTCTTT,TRBJ1-1,.,.,TRBV27
CATRTGDTGELFF,TGTGCCACCCGGACAGGGGACACCGGGGAGCTGTTTTTT,TRBJ2-2,.,TRBD1,TRBV10-3
CSTGWGGRETQYF,TGCAGCACCGGGTGGGGAGGGAGAGAGACCCAGTACTTC,TRBJ2-5,.,TRBD2,TRBV29-1
CSAPKARDRGPYGYTF,TGCAGTGCTCCCAAGGCCCGGGACAGGGGACCCTATGGCTACACCTTC,TRBJ1-2,few,TRBD1,TRBV20-1
CASSGWRTSGTFSTDTQYF,TGTGCCAGCAGTGGCTGGCGGACTAGCGGTACTTTTAGCACAGATACGCAGTATTTT,TRBJ2-3,.,TRBD2,TRBV27